This TCR beta chain was recovered during a study of control samples from healthy donors and cancer patients. TCRdb keeps only in-frame clones here, not all; method: immunoSEQ multiplex PCR. The data show over 200,000 clones, around 79% seen once. Specimen: PBMCs. This receptor was identified in a woman aged 60-75 years with lung cancer.

CDR3 nucleotide sequence: TGTGCCAGCAGCTTAGTGGGGACGGAACAAGAGACCCAGTACTTC. This translates into CASSLVGTEQETQYF. The V and J genes are TRBV11-2 and TRBJ2-5; D is perhaps TRBD1 or TRBD2 (5 bases each). CDR3 length: 15 amino acids. Trimming pared 1 base from V and 2 bases from J, leaving 11 bases between. CDR1 and CDR2 from the germline V gene are SGHAT and FQNNGV. Full variable domain (outside the CDR3, taken from reference TRBV11-2 and TRBJ2-5): EAGVAQSPRYKIIEKRQSVAFWCNPISGHATLYWYQQILGQGPKLLIQFQNNGVVDDSQLPKDRFSAERLKGVDSTLKIQPAKLEDSAVYLCASSLVGTEQETQYFGPGTRLLVL.